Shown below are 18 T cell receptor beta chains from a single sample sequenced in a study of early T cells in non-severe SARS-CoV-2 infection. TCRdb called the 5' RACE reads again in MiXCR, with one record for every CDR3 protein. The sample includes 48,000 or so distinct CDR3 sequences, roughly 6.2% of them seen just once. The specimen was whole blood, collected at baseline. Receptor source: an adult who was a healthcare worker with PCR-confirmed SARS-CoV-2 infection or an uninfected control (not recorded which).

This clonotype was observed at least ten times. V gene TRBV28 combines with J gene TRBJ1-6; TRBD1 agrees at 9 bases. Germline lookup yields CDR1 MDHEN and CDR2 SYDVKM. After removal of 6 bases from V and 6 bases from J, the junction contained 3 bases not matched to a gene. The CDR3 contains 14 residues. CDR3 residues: CASRRGQGNSPLHF. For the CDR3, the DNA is TGTGCCAGCAGACGGGGACAGGGTAATTCACCCCTCCACTTT.

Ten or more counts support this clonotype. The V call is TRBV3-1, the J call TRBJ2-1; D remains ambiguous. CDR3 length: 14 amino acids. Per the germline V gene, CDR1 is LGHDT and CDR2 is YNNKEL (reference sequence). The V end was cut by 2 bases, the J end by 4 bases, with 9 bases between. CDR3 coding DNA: TGTGCCAGCAGCCAACCTAGTAGGTACAATGAGCAGTTCTTC. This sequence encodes CASSQPSRYNEQFF.

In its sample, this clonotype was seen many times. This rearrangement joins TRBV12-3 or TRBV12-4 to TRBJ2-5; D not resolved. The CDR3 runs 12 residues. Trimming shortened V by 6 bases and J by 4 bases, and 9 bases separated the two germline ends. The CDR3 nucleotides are TGTGCCAGCAGCATCCTGGTAGAGACCCAGTACTTC. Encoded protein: CASSILVETQYF.

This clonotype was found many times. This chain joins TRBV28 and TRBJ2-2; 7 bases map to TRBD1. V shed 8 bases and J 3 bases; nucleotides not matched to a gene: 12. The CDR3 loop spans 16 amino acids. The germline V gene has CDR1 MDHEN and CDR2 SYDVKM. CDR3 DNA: TGTGCCAGCCGCTGGAGTCCAGGGGGTGACACCGGGGAGCTGTTTTTT. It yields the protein CASRWSPGGDTGELFF.

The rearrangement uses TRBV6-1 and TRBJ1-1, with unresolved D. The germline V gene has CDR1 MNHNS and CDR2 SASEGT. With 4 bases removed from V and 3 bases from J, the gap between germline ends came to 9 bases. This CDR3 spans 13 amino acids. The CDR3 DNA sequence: TGTGCCAGCAGTGTATCACGGGACACTGAAGCTTTCTTT. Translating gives CASSVSRDTEAFF.

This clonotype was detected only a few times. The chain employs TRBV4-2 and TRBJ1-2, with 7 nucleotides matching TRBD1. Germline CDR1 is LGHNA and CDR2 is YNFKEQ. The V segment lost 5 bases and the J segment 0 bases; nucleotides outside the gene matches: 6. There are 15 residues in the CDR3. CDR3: CASSRTGDANYGYTF. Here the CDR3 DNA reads TGTGCCAGCAGCAGAACAGGGGACGCTAACTATGGCTACACCTTC.

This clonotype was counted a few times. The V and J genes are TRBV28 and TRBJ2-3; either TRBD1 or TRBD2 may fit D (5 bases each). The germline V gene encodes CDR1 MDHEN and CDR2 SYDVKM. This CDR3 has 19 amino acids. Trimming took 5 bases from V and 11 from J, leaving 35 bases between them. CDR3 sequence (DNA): TGTGCCAGCAGTACCACCCTAGGCTGGGATTCCCGCACTCCGAGGGGGCAGTATTTT. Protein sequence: CASSTTLGWDSRTPRGQYF.

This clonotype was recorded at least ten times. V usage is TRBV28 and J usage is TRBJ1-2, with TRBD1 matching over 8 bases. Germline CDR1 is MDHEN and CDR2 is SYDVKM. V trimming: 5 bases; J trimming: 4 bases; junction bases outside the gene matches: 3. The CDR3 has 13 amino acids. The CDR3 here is CASSMGQVYGYTF. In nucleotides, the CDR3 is TGTGCCAGCAGTATGGGACAGGTCTATGGCTACACCTTC.

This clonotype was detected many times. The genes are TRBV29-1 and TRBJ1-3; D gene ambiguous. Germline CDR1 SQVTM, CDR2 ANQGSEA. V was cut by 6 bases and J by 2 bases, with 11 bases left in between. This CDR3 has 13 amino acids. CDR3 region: CSVSLGTGNTIYF. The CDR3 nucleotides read TGCAGCGTCTCTCTAGGGACTGGAAACACCATATATTTT. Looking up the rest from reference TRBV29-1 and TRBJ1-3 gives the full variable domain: SAVISQKPSRDICQRGTSLTIQCQVDSQVTMMFWYRQQPGQSLTLIATANQGSEATYESGFVIDKFPISRPNLTFSTLTVSNMSPEDSSIYLCSVSLGTGNTIYFGEGSWLTVV.

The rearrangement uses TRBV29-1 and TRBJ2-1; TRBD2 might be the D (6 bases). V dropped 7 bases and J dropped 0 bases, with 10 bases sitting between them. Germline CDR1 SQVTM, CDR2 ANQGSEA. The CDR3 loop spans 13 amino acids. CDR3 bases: TGCAGCGCCCGGGACTCCTCCTACAATGAGCAGTTCTTC. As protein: CSARDSSYNEQFF.

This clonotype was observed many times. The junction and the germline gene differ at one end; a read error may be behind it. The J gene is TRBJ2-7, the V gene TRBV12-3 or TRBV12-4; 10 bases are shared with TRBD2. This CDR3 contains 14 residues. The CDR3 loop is CASSLAGEKGEQYF. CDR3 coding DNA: TGTGCCAGCAGTCTAGCGGGGGAGAAGGGTGAGCAGTACTTC.

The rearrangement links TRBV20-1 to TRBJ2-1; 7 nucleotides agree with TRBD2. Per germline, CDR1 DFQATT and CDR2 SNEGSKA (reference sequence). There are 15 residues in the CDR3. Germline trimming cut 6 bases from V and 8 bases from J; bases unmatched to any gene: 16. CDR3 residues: CSAITSEGRGDEQFF. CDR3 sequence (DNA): TGCAGTGCCATCACTAGCGAGGGTAGGGGTGATGAGCAGTTCTTC.

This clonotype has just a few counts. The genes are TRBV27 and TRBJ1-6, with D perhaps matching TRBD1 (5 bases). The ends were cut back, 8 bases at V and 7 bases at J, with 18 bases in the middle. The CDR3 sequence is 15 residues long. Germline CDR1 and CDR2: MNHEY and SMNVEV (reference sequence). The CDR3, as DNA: TGTGCCAGCCGGCGGGACCCAGGGACGAATTCACCCCTCCACTTT. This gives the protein CASRRDPGTNSPLHF.

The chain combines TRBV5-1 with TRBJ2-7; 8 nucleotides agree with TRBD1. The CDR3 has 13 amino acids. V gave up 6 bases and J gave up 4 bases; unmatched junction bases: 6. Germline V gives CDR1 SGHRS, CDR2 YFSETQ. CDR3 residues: CASTTGGSYEQYF. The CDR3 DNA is TGCGCCAGCACTACAGGGGGTTCGTACGAGCAGTACTTC.

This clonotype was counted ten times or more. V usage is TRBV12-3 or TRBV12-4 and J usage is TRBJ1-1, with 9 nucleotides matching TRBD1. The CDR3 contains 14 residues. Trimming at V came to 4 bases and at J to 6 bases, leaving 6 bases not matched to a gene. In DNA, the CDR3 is TGTGCCAGCAGTTCGACAGGGGGAAGGTCTGAAGCTTTCTTT. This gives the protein CASSSTGGRSEAFF.

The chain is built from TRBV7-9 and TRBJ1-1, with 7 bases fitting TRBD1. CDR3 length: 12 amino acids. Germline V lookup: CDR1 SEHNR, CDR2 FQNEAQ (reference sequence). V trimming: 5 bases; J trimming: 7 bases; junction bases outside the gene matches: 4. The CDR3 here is CASSLGQDEAFF. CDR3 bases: TGTGCCAGCAGCCTCGGACAGGATGAAGCTTTCTTT.

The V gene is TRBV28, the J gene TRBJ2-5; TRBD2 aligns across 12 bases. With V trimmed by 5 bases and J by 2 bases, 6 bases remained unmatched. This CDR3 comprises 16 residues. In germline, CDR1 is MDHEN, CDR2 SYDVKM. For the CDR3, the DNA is TGTGCCAGCAGTCCTAGGACTAGCGGGACTCAAGAGACCCAGTACTTC. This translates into CASSPRTSGTQETQYF.

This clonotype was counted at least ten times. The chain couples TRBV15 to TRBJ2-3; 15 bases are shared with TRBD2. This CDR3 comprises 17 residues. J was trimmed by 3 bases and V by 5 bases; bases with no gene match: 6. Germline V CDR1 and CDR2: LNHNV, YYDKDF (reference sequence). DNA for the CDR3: TGTGCCACCAGCGACGGGACTAGCGGGAGGAGAACAGATACGCAGTATTTT. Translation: CATSDGTSGRRTDTQYF.